A selection of T cell receptor beta chains follows, all from one sample in a study of human T cells and chemical hapten exposure. TCRdb redid the calling of the RACE reads with MiXCR, one entry per CDR3 protein. The repertoire holds more than 80,000 distinct CDR3 sequences, with about 8% as singletons. The material was whole blood, obtained in connection with sensitization to the hapten diphenylcyclopropenone (DPC). These receptors were obtained from a woman between 25 and 40 years old with alopecia areata. Some clones in this sample may be carry-over from other donors' samples. CDR3s include the opening cysteine and the closing phenylalanine or tryptophan. The order of the fields is V gene, clone size, D gene, J gene, CDR3 DNA, CDR3 protein. A D gene is named only where the DNA matches it firmly. A clone size is listed for some rows: how often the clone was seen (once, few, many), or a class if it is expanded.

TRBV10-2,many,-,TRBJ1-2,TGCGCCAGCAGTGGGGGGGGCTATGGCTACACCTTC,CASSGGGYGYTF
TRBV7-9,few,-,TRBJ2-2,TGTGCCAGCAGCATAGAACTAGCCGGGGAGCTGTTTTTT,CASSIELAGELFF
TRBV6-2/TRBV6-3,many,TRBD1,TRBJ2-5,TGTGCCAGCATCCGACAGGGGGAAGAGACCCAGTACTTC,CASIRQGEETQYF
TRBV7-9,few,-,TRBJ2-3,TGTGCCAGCAGCTTCGGGAGAAGCACAGATACGCAGTATTTT,CASSFGRSTDTQYF
TRBV19,-,-,TRBJ1-1,TGTGCCAGTATTATGAGTCGGGGGATGAACACTGAAGCTTTCTTT,CASIMSRGMNTEAFF
TRBV12-3/TRBV12-4,many,TRBD1,TRBJ1-5,TGTGCCAGCAGTTGGGCTGACAGGGGGCATCAGCCCCAGCATTTT,CASSWADRGHQPQHF
TRBV3-1,many,-,TRBJ2-3,TGTGCCAGCAGCCAAGAATGGGGGTCCCACACAGATACGCAGTATTTT,CASSQEWGSHTDTQYF
TRBV12-3/TRBV12-4,many,-,TRBJ2-6,TGTGCCAGCAGCTCCGCTGGGGCCAACGTCCTGACTTTC,CASSSAGANVLTF
TRBV12-3/TRBV12-4,many,TRBD2,TRBJ2-5,TGTGCCAGCAGTGGACGGGGGGACCAAGAGACCCAGTACTTC,CASSGRGDQETQYF
TRBV5-6,many,TRBD1,TRBJ2-4,TGTGCCAGCAGCTGGACAGGGGCGACCGCCAAAAACATTCAGTACTTC,CASSWTGATAKNIQYF
TRBV12-5,many,-,TRBJ2-4,TGTGCTAGTGGATACAACCAGGGGATCGAGTACTTC,CASGYNQGIEYF
TRBV15,few,TRBD1,TRBJ1-5,TGTGCCACCAGCAGAGAAGGACAGGGACCCTATCAGCCCCAGCATTTT,CATSREGQGPYQPQHF
TRBV6-6,few,-,TRBJ1-1,TGTGCCAGCAGCCCCCCGCAGGGGTTGACTGAAGCTTTCTTT,CASSPPQGLTEAFF
TRBV29-1,many,-,TRBJ2-5,TGCAGCGTTGATTACCGGCAAGAGACCCAGTACTTC,CSVDYRQETQYF
TRBV5-1,many,-,TRBJ2-2,TGCGCCAGCAGCTTGGTTGTCAGTGTGAACACCGGGGAGCTGTTTTTT,CASSLVVSVNTGELFF
TRBV29-1,-,-,TRBJ2-3,TGCAGCGTTGCTCAACAGTCCCTACGCACAGATACGCAGTATTTT,CSVAQQSLRTDTQYF
TRBV19,-,-,TRBJ1-2,TGTGCCAGTAGTATTGACGGTAACTATGGCTACACCTTC,CASSIDGNYGYTF
TRBV29-1,few,-,TRBJ2-6,TGCAGCGTTGAAGAATACAGGGATACGGGCTCTGGGGCCAACGTCCTGACTTTC,CSVEEYRDTGSGANVLTF
TRBV5-5,-,-,TRBJ1-1,TGTGCCAGCAGCTACGAGGACCCTTACACTGAAGCTTTCTTT,CASSYEDPYTEAFF
TRBV18,many,-,TRBJ1-4,TGTGCCAGCTCACCACTGGGGCAGGGACTGTTTTTT,CASSPLGQGLFF
TRBV11-1,few,-,TRBJ2-2,TGTGCCAGCAGCACCTCGCCTGCTGGGGGCGCCGGGGAGCTGTTTTTT,CASSTSPAGGAGELFF
TRBV20-1,few,-,TRBJ2-4,TGCAGTGCCCCAGAGGCGGGTTTAGCCAAAAACATTCAGTACTTC,CSAPEAGLAKNIQYF
TRBV19,-,-,TRBJ2-2,TGTGCCAGTAGTATAGGTTTTACCGGGGAGCTGTTTTTT,CASSIGFTGELFF
TRBV6-5,-,-,TRBJ1-6,TGTGCCAGCAGTTACGCGGCAGGCCCACTTTCACCCCTCCACTTT,CASSYAAGPLSPLHF
TRBV5-1,-,-,TRBJ2-1,TGCGCCAGCAGCTCGCAGGGGACTGAGCAGTTCTTC,CASSSQGTEQFF
TRBV20-1,few,TRBD2,TRBJ2-3,TGCAGTGCTACGTCGGCTAGCGGGGACGCAGATACGCAGTATTTT,CSATSASGDADTQYF
TRBV11-2,-,-,TRBJ1-1,TGTGCCAGCAGCTTACGACGGACTTCGAACACTGAAGCTTTCTTT,CASSLRRTSNTEAFF
TRBV10-3,-,TRBD1,TRBJ1-2,TGTGCCATCAGGGCCACCGGGGGACAGGGCTGGTATGGCTACACCTTC,CAIRATGGQGWYGYTF
TRBV18,few,-,TRBJ1-2,TGTGCCAGCTCACTAGGACCCGCTAACTATGGCTACACCTTC,CASSLGPANYGYTF
TRBV5-4,many,-,TRBJ2-1,TGTGCCAGCAGCTCTCCCGTCGCCCAAGTTGACTCCTACAATGAGCAGTTCTTC,CASSSPVAQVDSYNEQFF
TRBV3-1,few,TRBD2,TRBJ2-1,TGTGCCAGCAGCCAAGCTCGCAGCGGGGGGCGGGATGAGCAGTTCTTC,CASSQARSGGRDEQFF
TRBV12-5,-,-,TRBJ1-1,TGTGCTAGTGGTTTGGAGGAGGGGACTGAAGCTTTCTTT,CASGLEEGTEAFF
TRBV20-1,many,TRBD2,TRBJ2-1,TGCAGTGCTAGAGGCGCCATGGCGGGGGGAACCTACAATGAGCAGTTCTTC,CSARGAMAGGTYNEQFF
TRBV12-3/TRBV12-4,few,-,TRBJ2-6,TGTGCCAGCAGTTTAGGGAGGACAGCCTACTCTGGGGCCAACGTCCTGACTTTC,CASSLGRTAYSGANVLTF
TRBV6-5,few,-,TRBJ2-3,TGTGCCAGCAGGGGCAGACGCACAGATACGCAGTATTTT,CASRGRRTDTQYF
TRBV12-3/TRBV12-4,-,-,TRBJ2-2,TGTGCCAGCAGTACCCCTTGGTGGGGGGCATGGGACGGGACCGGGGAGCTGTTTTTT,CASSTPWWGAWDGTGELFF
TRBV30,many,TRBD2,TRBJ2-3,TGTGCCTGGAGTCTTCTAGCGGGTAACACAGATACGCAGTATTTT,CAWSLLAGNTDTQYF
TRBV19,-,TRBD1,TRBJ2-2,TGTGCCAGTAGTATGGGACAGGCTAGTACCGGGGAGCTGTTTTTT,CASSMGQASTGELFF
TRBV20-1,many,-,TRBJ1-4,TGCAGTGCTAGACAGGGATCTAATGAAAAACTGTTTTTT,CSARQGSNEKLFF
TRBV5-1,many,-,TRBJ2-6,TGCGCCAGCAGCTTAGTTTCCCGCTCTGGGGCCAACGTCCTGACTTTC,CASSLVSRSGANVLTF
TRBV12-3/TRBV12-4,many,TRBD1,TRBJ1-5,TGTGCCAGCAGAGGCACAGGGGGCAATCAGCCCCAGCATTTT,CASRGTGGNQPQHF